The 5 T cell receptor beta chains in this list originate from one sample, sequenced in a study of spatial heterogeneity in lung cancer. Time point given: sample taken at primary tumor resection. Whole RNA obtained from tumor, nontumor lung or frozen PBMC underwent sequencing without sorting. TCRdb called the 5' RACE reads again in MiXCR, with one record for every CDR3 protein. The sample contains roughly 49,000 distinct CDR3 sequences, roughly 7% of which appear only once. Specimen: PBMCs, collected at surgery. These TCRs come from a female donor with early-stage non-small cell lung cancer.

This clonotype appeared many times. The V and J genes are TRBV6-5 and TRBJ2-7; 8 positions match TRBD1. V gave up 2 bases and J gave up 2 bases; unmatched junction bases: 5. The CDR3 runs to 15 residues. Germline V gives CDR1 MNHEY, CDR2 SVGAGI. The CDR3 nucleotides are TGTGCCAGCAGTTACCGGACAGGGTCTCCCTACGAGCAGTACTTC. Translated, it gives CASSYRTGSPYEQYF.

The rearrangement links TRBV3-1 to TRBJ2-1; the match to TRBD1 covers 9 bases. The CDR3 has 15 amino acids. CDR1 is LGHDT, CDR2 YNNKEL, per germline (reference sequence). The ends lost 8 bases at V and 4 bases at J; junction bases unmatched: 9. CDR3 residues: CASAGGQGTYNEQFF. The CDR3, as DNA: TGTGCCAGCGCCGGGGGACAGGGTACATACAATGAGCAGTTCTTC.

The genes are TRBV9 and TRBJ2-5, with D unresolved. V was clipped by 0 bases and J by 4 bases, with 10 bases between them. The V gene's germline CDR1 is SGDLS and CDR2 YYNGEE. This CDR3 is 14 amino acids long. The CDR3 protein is CASSVGPWGETQYF. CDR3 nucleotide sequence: TGTGCCAGCAGCGTAGGACCCTGGGGAGAGACCCAGTACTTC.

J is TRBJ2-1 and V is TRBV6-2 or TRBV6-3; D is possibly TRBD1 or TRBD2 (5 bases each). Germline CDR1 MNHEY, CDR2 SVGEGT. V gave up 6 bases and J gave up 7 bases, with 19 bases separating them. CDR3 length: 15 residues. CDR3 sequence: CASSRRGEVRNEQFF. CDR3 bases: TGTGCCAGCAGCCGTCGGGGCGAGGTGAGGAATGAGCAGTTCTTC.

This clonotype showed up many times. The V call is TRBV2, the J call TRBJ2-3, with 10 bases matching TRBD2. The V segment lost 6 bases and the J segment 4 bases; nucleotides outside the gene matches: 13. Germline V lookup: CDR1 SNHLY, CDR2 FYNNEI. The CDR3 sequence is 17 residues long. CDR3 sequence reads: CASSSLGVAGGSDTQYF. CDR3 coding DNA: TGTGCCAGCAGCTCCCTGGGGGTAGCGGGAGGTTCAGATACGCAGTATTTT.